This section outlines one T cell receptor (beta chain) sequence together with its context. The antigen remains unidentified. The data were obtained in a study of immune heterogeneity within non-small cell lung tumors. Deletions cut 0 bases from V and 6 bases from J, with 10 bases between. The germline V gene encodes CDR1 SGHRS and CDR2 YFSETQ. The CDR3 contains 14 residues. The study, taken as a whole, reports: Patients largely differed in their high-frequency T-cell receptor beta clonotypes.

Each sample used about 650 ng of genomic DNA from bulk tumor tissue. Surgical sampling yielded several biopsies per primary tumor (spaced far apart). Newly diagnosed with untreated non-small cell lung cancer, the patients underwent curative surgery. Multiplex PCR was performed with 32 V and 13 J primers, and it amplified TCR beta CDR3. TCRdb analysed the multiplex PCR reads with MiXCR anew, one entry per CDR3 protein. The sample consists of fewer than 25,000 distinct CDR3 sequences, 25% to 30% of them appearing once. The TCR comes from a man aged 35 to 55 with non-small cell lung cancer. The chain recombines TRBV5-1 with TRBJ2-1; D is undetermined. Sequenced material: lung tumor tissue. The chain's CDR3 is CASSLAQGINEQFF. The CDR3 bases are TGCGCCAGCAGCTTGGCCCAAGGGATCAATGAGCAGTTCTTC.